A single sample is the source of the 5 T cell receptor beta chains below, sequenced in a study of identical twins. TCRdb fed the 5' RACE reads into MiXCR, producing one record per CDR3 protein. The sample has around 250,000 distinct CDR3 sequences, 5.5% to 8% seen once. These data are also associated with another study on yellow fever vaccine responses in identical twins.

Specimen: memory (CD45RO+) T cells sorted from blood. The source of these receptors is a woman under 30 in good health.

This clonotype has at least ten counts. The chain uses TRBV15 and TRBJ2-5; D perhaps matches TRBD2 (5 bases). Germline CDR1 and CDR2: LNHNV and YYDKDF (reference sequence). The CDR3 loop spans 16 amino acids. V lost 0 bases to trimming and J lost 1 base, with 12 bases between them. The CDR3 DNA reads as TGTGCCACCAGCAGAGAGGACTCCAACTTCCAAGAGACCCAGTACTTC. This sequence encodes CATSREDSNFQETQYF. The entire variable domain, with the rest obtained from reference TRBV15 and TRBJ2-5, is as follows: DAMVIQNPRYQVTQFGKPVTLSCSQTLNHNVMYWYQQKSSQAPKLLFHYYDKDFNNEADTPDNFQSRRPNTSFCFLDIRSPGLGDTAMYLCATSREDSNFQETQYFGPGTRLLVL.

This clonotype was detected a few times. The rearrangement links TRBV11-2 to TRBJ2-6; 9 bases line up with TRBD1. The V and J ends lost 2 bases and 0 bases, in that order; junction bases with no gene match: 11. This CDR3 is 20 amino acids long. Per germline, CDR1 SGHAT and CDR2 FQNNGV. CDR3: CASSLYGAGTGSSGANVLTF. CDR3 nucleotides: TGTGCCAGCAGCTTATATGGTGCCGGGACAGGGAGCTCTGGGGCCAACGTCCTGACTTTC. The full variable domain, its missing parts supplied by reference TRBV11-2 and TRBJ2-6, is EAGVAQSPRYKIIEKRQSVAFWCNPISGHATLYWYQQILGQGPKLLIQFQNNGVVDDSQLPKDRFSAERLKGVDSTLKIQPAKLEDSAVYLCASSLYGAGTGSSGANVLTFGAGSRLTVL.

The chain joins TRBV7-8 to TRBJ2-2, with D possibly matching TRBD1 (5 bases). V lost 5 bases, J lost 6 bases, and 10 bases lay in between. Germline CDR1 SGHVS, CDR2 FQNEAQ. The CDR3 runs to 13 residues. The CDR3 here is CASSPQGPGELFF. The CDR3 nucleotides read TGTGCCAGCAGCCCCCAGGGCCCCGGGGAGCTGTTTTTT.

The sample holds a few counts of this clonotype. The chain joins TRBV4-2 to TRBJ2-1; TRBD1 matches at 9 bases. Losses at the gene ends were 0 bases for V and 4 bases for J; bases not matched to a gene: 7. Germline CDR1 is LGHNA and CDR2 is YNFKEQ. The CDR3 length is 17 residues. Here the CDR3 reads CASSQDLGGTGYNEQFF. In DNA form, the CDR3 reads TGTGCCAGCAGCCAAGATCTTGGTGGGACAGGGTACAATGAGCAGTTCTTC.

Points on this clonotype: A read error may be the cause here, since a much bigger clone is one base away. The chain couples TRBV3-1 to TRBJ2-2; 8 bases match TRBD1. After removal of 4 bases from V and 3 bases from J, the junction contained 7 bases not matched to a gene. Germline V gene lookup returns CDR1 LGHDT and CDR2 YNNKEL (reference sequence). The CDR3 is 16 residues long. The CDR3 region has the DNA TGTGCCAGCAGCCTACGCCCAGGGGGCTACACCGGGGAGCTGTTTTTT. It specifies CASSLRPGGYTGELFF.